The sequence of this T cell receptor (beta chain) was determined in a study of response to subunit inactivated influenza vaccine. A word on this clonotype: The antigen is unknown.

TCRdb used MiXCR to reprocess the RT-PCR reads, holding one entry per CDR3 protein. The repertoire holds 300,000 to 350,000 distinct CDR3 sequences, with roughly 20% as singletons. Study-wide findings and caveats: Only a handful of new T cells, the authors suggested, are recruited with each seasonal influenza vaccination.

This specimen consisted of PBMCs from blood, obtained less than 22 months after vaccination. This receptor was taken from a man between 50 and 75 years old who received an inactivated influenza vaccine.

CDR3 nucleotide sequence: TGTGCCAGCAGATCGGACAGTACCCTTTATGGCTACACCTTC. Amino acid sequence: CASRSDSTLYGYTF. The chain is built from TRBV2 and TRBJ1-2; a weak D match, TRBD1 (6 bases). The CDR3 loop spans 14 amino acids. Germline V gives CDR1 SNHLY, CDR2 FYNNEI. V lost 6 bases, J lost 5 bases, and 16 bases lay in between.